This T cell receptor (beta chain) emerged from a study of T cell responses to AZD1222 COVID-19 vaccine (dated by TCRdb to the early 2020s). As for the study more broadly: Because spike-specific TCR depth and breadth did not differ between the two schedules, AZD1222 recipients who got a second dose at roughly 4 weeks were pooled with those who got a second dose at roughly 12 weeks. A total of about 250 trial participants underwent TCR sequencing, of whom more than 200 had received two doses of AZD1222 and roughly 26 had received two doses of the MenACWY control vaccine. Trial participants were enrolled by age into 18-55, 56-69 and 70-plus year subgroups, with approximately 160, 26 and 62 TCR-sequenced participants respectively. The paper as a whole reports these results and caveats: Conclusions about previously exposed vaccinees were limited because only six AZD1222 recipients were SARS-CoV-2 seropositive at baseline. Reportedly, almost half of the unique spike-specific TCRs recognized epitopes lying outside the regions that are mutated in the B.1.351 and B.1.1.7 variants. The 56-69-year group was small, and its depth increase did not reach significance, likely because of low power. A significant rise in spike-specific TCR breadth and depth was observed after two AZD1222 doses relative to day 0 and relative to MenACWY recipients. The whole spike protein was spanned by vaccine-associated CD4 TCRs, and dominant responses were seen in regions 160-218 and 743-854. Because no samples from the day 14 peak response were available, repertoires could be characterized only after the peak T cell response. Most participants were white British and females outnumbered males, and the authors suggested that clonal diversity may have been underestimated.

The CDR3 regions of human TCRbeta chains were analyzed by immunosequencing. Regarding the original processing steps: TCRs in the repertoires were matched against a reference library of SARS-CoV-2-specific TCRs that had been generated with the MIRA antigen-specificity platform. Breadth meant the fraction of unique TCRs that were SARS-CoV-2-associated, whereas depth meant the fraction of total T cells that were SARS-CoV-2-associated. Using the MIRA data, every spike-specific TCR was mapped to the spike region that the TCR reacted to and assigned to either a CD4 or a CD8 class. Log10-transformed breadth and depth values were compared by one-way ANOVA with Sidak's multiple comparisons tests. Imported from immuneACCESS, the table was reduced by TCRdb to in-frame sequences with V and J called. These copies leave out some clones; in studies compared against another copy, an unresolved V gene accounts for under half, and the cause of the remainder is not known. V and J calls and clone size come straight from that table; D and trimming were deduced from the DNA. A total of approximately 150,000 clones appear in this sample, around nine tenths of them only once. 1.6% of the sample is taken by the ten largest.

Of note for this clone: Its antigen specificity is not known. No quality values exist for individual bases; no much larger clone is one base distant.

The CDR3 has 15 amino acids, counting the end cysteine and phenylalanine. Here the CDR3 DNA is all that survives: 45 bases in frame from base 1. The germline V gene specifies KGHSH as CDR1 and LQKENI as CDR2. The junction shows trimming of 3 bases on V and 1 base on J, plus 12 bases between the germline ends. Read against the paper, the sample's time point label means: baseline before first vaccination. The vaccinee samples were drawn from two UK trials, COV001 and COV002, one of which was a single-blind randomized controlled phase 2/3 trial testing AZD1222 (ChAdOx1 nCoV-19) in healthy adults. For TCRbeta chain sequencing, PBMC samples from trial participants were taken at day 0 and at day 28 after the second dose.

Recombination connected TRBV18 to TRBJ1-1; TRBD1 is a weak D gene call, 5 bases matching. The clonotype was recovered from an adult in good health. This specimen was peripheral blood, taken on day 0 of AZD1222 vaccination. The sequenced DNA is TGTGCCAGCTCACCTAAAAATCAGGGGAACACTGAAGCTTTCTTT. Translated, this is CASSPKNQGNTEAFF.